The 30 T cell receptor beta chains given below trace back to one sample, sequenced in a study of CD8 T cells in Susac syndrome. When the RNA was reverse transcribed, random hexamers were used with an input of roughly 0.45 to 1 ug. TCRdb recomputed calls from the immunoSEQ multiplex PCR reads with MiXCR, one row per CDR3 protein. The sample consists of 70,000 or so distinct CDR3 sequences, 95% of them appearing once. Material for sequencing was CD8+ T cells from PBMCs. The receptors were sampled from a human donor in good health.

The chain couples TRBV6-5 to TRBJ2-1, with D perhaps TRBD2 (5 bases). The CDR3 is made up of 12 amino acids. Germline lookup yields CDR1 MNHEY and CDR2 SVGAGI. V lost 6 bases and J 7 bases, leaving 10 bases between the germline ends. The CDR3 here is CASSPGMNEQFF. In DNA, the CDR3 is TGTGCCAGCAGCCCCGGGATGAATGAGCAGTTCTTC.

This chain joins TRBV19 and TRBJ1-2, with D hard to call. Germline V gene sequence: CDR1 LNHDA, CDR2 SQIVND (reference sequence). This CDR3 spans 13 amino acids. The V end lost 6 bases, the J end lost 3 bases, and 11 bases lay between the germline ends. The CDR3: CASRSRGDYGYTF. CDR3 nucleotides: TGTGCCAGTAGGTCCCGCGGCGACTATGGCTACACCTTC.

The chain recombines TRBV24-1 with TRBJ2-3; no reliable D call. V gave up 3 bases and J gave up 0 bases, with 12 bases separating them. The CDR3 is 16 residues long. Germline loops: CDR1 KGHDR, CDR2 SFDVKD. CDR3 residues: CATSDSFRVSTDTQYF. CDR3 DNA: TGTGCCACCAGTGATAGCTTCAGAGTTAGCACAGATACGCAGTATTTT.

The chain couples TRBV3-1 to TRBJ1-1; D not resolved. CDR3 length: 16 residues. Germline V gene sequence: CDR1 LGHDT, CDR2 YNNKEL (reference sequence). Trimming pared 0 bases from V and 4 bases from J, leaving 15 bases between. The CDR3 coding sequence is TGTGCCAGCAGCCAAGATGAGGGAGAGGCCACCACTGAAGCTTTCTTT. Translated: CASSQDEGEATTEAFF.

The sample holds a few counts of this clonotype. The chain recombines TRBV7-9 with TRBJ2-1, with D hard to call. Germline lookup yields CDR1 SEHNR and CDR2 FQNEAQ (reference sequence). This CDR3 is built from 12 residues. V was clipped by 2 bases and J by 6 bases, with 5 bases between them. The CDR3 here is CASSLFLNEQFF. Here the CDR3 DNA reads TGTGCCAGCAGCTTATTCCTCAATGAGCAGTTCTTC.

Only one count was recorded for this clonotype. The chain is built from TRBV28 and TRBJ1-1; TRBD1 aligns across 7 bases. The CDR3 consists of 14 residues. V was pared by 6 bases and J by 2 bases, with 6 bases of the junction left unmatched. Per germline, CDR1 MDHEN and CDR2 SYDVKM. This CDR3 reads CASSPGTENTEAFF. The CDR3 DNA follows: TGTGCCAGCAGCCCCGGGACAGAAAACACTGAAGCTTTCTTT. Looking up the rest from reference TRBV28 and TRBJ1-1 gives the full variable domain: DVKVTQSSRYLVKRTGEKVFLECVQDMDHENMFWYRQDPGLGLRLIYFSYDVKMKEKGDIPEGYSVSREKKERFSLILESASTNQTSMYLCASSPGTENTEAFFGQGTRLTVV.

The chain links TRBV29-1 to TRBJ2-2, with TRBD1 matching 9 bases. This CDR3 spans 14 amino acids. Germline values: CDR1 SQVTM, CDR2 ANQGSEA. The junction had 6 bases not matched to a gene; V was cut back by 7 bases and J by 3 bases. CDR3 sequence (DNA): TGCAGCGCAACCGGGACAGGGTACACCGGGGAGCTGTTTTTT. Translating gives CSATGTGYTGELFF.

V is TRBV29-1 and J is TRBJ1-4; the D is unclear. Deletions cut 1 base from V and 5 bases from J, with 14 bases between. Germline V lookup: CDR1 SQVTM, CDR2 ANQGSEA. The CDR3 consists of 15 residues. The CDR3 region is CSVEGIGVGNEKLFF. The CDR3 nucleotides read TGCAGCGTTGAAGGTATCGGAGTCGGGAATGAAAAACTGTTTTTT. Based on the CDR3 plus reference TRBV29-1 and TRBJ1-4, the full variable domain is SAVISQKPSRDICQRGTSLTIQCQVDSQVTMMFWYRQQPGQSLTLIATANQGSEATYESGFVIDKFPISRPNLTFSTLTVSNMSPEDSSIYLCSVEGIGVGNEKLFFGSGTQLSVL.

The chain couples TRBV4-1 to TRBJ2-1; TRBD2 matches at 12 bases. Germline lookup yields CDR1 MGHRA and CDR2 YSYEKL. The CDR3 consists of 17 residues. Germline trimming cut 2 bases from V and 7 bases from J; bases unmatched to any gene: 9. CDR3 in DNA: TGCGCCAGCAGCCAACTATTACTAGCGGGGGGAGAAAATGAGCAGTTCTTC. As protein: CASSQLLLAGGENEQFF.

The chain uses TRBV7-8 and TRBJ2-7, with 8 bases aligning to TRBD2. The CDR3 covers 13 residues. CDR1 is SGHVS and CDR2 is FQNEAQ in the germline V gene. Trimming took 3 bases from V and 6 from J; bases not matched to a gene: 4. The CDR3 spells CASSFGGAREQYV. CDR3 DNA sequence: TGTGCCAGCAGCTTCGGGGGGGCTCGCGAGCAGTACGTC.

The J gene is TRBJ2-7, the V gene TRBV29-1; D remains ambiguous. Germline assignment: CDR1 SQVTM and CDR2 ANQGSEA. Trimming stripped 4 bases from V and 4 bases from J, with 8 bases between. The CDR3 runs 11 residues. The CDR3 spells CSVVISYEQYF. Here the CDR3 DNA reads TGCAGCGTTGTCATCTCTTACGAGCAGTACTTC.

The rearrangement uses TRBV19 and TRBJ1-1, with a possible D match to TRBD1 (5 bases). Trimming took 4 bases from V and 3 from J, leaving 9 bases between them. Germline assignment: CDR1 LNHDA and CDR2 SQIVND (reference sequence). CDR3 length equals 13 residues. The CDR3 is CASSTRADTEAFF. CDR3 sequence (DNA): TGTGCCAGTAGTACCAGGGCTGACACTGAAGCTTTCTTT.

CDR3: CSASPMTSGQETQYF. The DNA for the CDR3 is TGCAGTGCGAGTCCCATGACTAGCGGTCAAGAGACCCAGTACTTC. The chain links TRBV20-1 to TRBJ2-5; 9 nucleotides align to TRBD2. The germline gives CDR1 DFQATT, CDR2 SNEGSKA (reference sequence). This CDR3 has 15 amino acids. Trimming removed 6 bases from V and 2 bases from J; junction bases left unmatched: 10.

This clonotype was recorded only once. The genes are TRBV27 and TRBJ2-1; D not certain. The germline V gene has CDR1 MNHEY and CDR2 SMNVEV (reference sequence). This CDR3 region has 12 residues. Trimming removed 4 bases from V and 8 bases from J, with 9 bases in between. CDR3 region: CASSSFGDEQFF. Written as DNA, the CDR3 is TGTGCCAGCAGTTCTTTCGGCGATGAGCAGTTCTTC.

Here the CDR3 reads CASSPRTSGGSQYF. CDR3 DNA: TGTGCCAGCAGCCCAAGGACTAGCGGGGGGTCCCAGTACTTC. The rearrangement joins TRBV3-1 to TRBJ2-5; 14 bases line up with TRBD2. The germline CDR1 and CDR2 sequences are LGHDT and YNNKEL (reference sequence). Trimming cost V 4 bases and J 9 bases; bases outside gene matches: 4. The CDR3 is 14 amino acids.

The genes are TRBV19 and TRBJ2-2, with D unclear. V was trimmed by 6 bases and J by 2 bases, leaving 16 bases between them. CDR1 and CDR2 (germline): LNHDA, SQIVND (reference sequence). There are 16 residues in the CDR3. In DNA, the CDR3 is TGTGCCAGTAGCGATTCTCGGCAGGCAAACACCGGGGAGCTGTTTTTT. Its protein product is CASSDSRQANTGELFF.

CDR3 coding DNA: TGTGCCAGCCAGTTTCGGACCGACGGCACTGAAGCTTTCTTT. It translates to CASQFRTDGTEAFF. This chain connects TRBV6-2 or TRBV6-3 to TRBJ1-1; no definite D call. The V and J ends lost 8 bases and 4 bases respectively, with 17 bases between them. Per germline, CDR1 MNHEY and CDR2 SVGEGT. The CDR3 extends over 14 amino acids.

Here the CDR3 DNA reads TGTGCCAGCGAGGGACAGGACTATGGCTACACCTTC. It yields the protein CASEGQDYGYTF. The chain recombines TRBV6-2 or TRBV6-3 with TRBJ1-2; TRBD1 aligns across 8 bases. The V gene end was trimmed by 8 bases and the J gene end by 3 bases; junction bases not matched to a gene: 2. Germline V gene lookup returns CDR1 MNHEY and CDR2 SVGEGT. The length of the CDR3 is 12 residues.

The J gene is TRBJ2-7, the V gene TRBV14, with no clear D. The V gene lost 0 bases and the J gene lost 4 bases, with 4 bases spanning the gap. Germline values: CDR1 SGHDN, CDR2 FVKESK. This CDR3 is built from 12 residues. As DNA, the CDR3 is TGTGCCAGCAGCCAAGATTGGTACGAGCAGTACTTC. It encodes CASSQDWYEQYF.

V gene TRBV29-1 combines with J gene TRBJ2-7; 7 bases are a match to TRBD2. Germline CDR1 is SQVTM and CDR2 is ANQGSEA. V gave up 0 bases and J gave up 4 bases; unmatched junction bases: 3. This CDR3 has 13 amino acids. CDR3 sequence (DNA): TGCAGCGTTGAAGAAGGGAGGGGTTACGAGCAGTACTTC. It encodes CSVEEGRGYEQYF.

The chain joins TRBV7-9 to TRBJ2-3; TRBD2 might be the D (5 bases). Trimming pared 7 bases from V and 5 bases from J, leaving 22 bases between. This CDR3 is built from 16 residues. Looked up from germline, CDR1 is SEHNR and CDR2 is FQNEAQ (reference sequence). CDR3 in amino acids: CASTPPRGAYGDTQYF. CDR3 coding DNA: TGTGCCAGCACTCCTCCCCGGGGAGCCTACGGAGATACGCAGTATTTT.

The rearrangement joins TRBV7-9 to TRBJ2-3; weak D call: TRBD1 (6 bases). V was cut by 5 bases and J by 4 bases, with 13 bases left in between. The CDR3 extends over 14 amino acids. Germline V CDR1 and CDR2: SEHNR, FQNEAQ (reference sequence). CDR3 sequence: CASSPPHRADTQYF. The CDR3 DNA sequence: TGTGCCAGCAGCCCCCCGCACAGGGCAGATACGCAGTATTTT.

This clonotype has just one count. The chain has TRBV25-1 and TRBJ2-3; no firm D call. V lost 3 bases and J 1 base, leaving 11 bases between the germline ends. The V gene's germline CDR1 is MGHDK and CDR2 SYGVNS. The CDR3 is 15 amino acids. CDR3 amino acids: CASSETSGRTDTQYF. The CDR3 region has the DNA TGTGCCAGCAGTGAGACCTCTGGCCGCACAGATACGCAGTATTTT. Full variable domain (outside the CDR3, taken from reference TRBV25-1 and TRBJ2-3): EADIYQTPRYLVIGTGKKITLECSQTMGHDKMYWYQQDPGMELHLIHYSYGVNSTEKGDLSSESTVSRIRTEHFPLTLESARPSHTSQYLCASSETSGRTDTQYFGPGTRLTVL.

In this sample, this clonotype turned up once. The chain employs TRBV9 and TRBJ1-1, with D hard to call. This CDR3 contains 15 residues. Germline V CDR1 and CDR2: SGDLS, YYNGEE. Trimming left V 1 base short and J 0 bases short, with 10 bases between. CDR3 loop: CASSVLERMNTEAFF. Here the CDR3 DNA reads TGTGCCAGCAGCGTACTGGAGCGGATGAACACTGAAGCTTTCTTT.

The chain carries TRBV7-9 and TRBJ2-1; D ambiguous. Germline V gene sequence: CDR1 SEHNR, CDR2 FQNEAQ (reference sequence). V was shortened by 2 bases and J by 6 bases, with 14 bases between the two germline ends. The CDR3 sequence is 15 residues long. CDR3 in amino acids: CASSLTVARPNEQFF. CDR3 DNA sequence: TGTGCCAGCAGCTTAACCGTGGCCAGACCCAATGAGCAGTTCTTC.

This chain links TRBV9 with TRBJ2-1; D ambiguous. The germline gives CDR1 SGDLS, CDR2 YYNGEE. The CDR3 consists of 15 residues. V was shortened by 4 bases and J by 6 bases, with 17 bases between the two germline ends. CDR3 sequence reads: CASSPREAIPNEQFF. The CDR3 DNA sequence: TGTGCCAGCAGCCCCCGTGAAGCGATCCCCAATGAGCAGTTCTTC.

This sequence joins TRBV4-1 and TRBJ2-7; TRBD2 is a possible D gene (5 bases). V lost 0 bases and J 0 bases, leaving 12 bases between the germline ends. This CDR3 has 16 residues. Germline CDR1 and CDR2: MGHRA and YSYEKL. CDR3 sequence (DNA): TGCGCCAGCAGCCAAGAGGCCATAGCGAGCTCCTACGAGCAGTACTTC. This sequence encodes CASSQEAIASSYEQYF.

This chain uses TRBV4-3 with TRBJ1-1; D gene unclear. This CDR3 contains 12 residues. V lost 1 base and J lost 4, with 4 bases in between. Germline V lookup: CDR1 LGHNA, CDR2 YSLEER. The CDR3 nucleotides are TGCGCCAGCAGCCAAGGGGTCACTGAAGCTTTCTTT. This codes for CASSQGVTEAFF.

This rearrangement joins TRBV30 to TRBJ1-4, with TRBD1 matching over 7 bases. The CDR3 sequence is 16 residues long. Germline loops: CDR1 GTSNPN, CDR2 SVGIG (reference sequence). V dropped 3 bases and J dropped 0; count of bases not matched to a gene: 7. The CDR3 DNA follows: TGTGCCTGGAGACCCCCCACAGGGGCAACTAATGAAAAACTGTTTTTT. It codes for CAWRPPTGATNEKLFF.

V and J are TRBV14 and TRBJ1-2, with D possibly matching TRBD1 (5 bases). CDR3 size: 15 residues. The V gene lost 2 bases and the J gene lost 4 bases, with 14 bases spanning the gap. The germline CDR1 and CDR2 sequences are SGHDN and FVKESK. The CDR3 loop is CASSQQGNPFYGYTF. Here the CDR3 DNA reads TGTGCCAGCAGCCAACAGGGCAACCCTTTCTATGGCTACACCTTC.